This T cell receptor beta chain was identified in a study of cytomegalovirus exposure and HLA in healthy donors. The CDR3 contains 14 residues. The germline V gene encodes CDR1 SGHDT and CDR2 YYEEEE. V gave up 4 bases and J gave up 5 bases; unmatched junction bases: 7. The PCR had 60 Vbeta and 13 Jbeta primers. Sequenced by immunoSEQ multiplex PCR; TCRdb stores in-frame clones only, minus some. The table includes about 180,000 clones, approximately 80% detected once. The specimen sequenced was PBMCs. The rearrangement links TRBV5-6 to TRBJ2-5; 8 bases agree with TRBD1. The origin of this receptor is a man in his thirties or forties in good health and CMV-seropositive. The CDR3: CASSGTRGLETQYF. DNA of the CDR3: TGTGCCAGCAGCGGTACCAGGGGGCTGGAGACCCAGTACTTC. Using reference TRBV5-6 and TRBJ2-5 for the parts outside the CDR3, the full variable domain is DAGVTQSPTHLIKTRGQQVTLRCSPKSGHDTVSWYQQALGQGPQFIFQYYEEEERQRGNFPDRFSGHQFPNYSSELNVNALLLGDSALYLCASSGTRGLETQYFGPGTRLLVL.